Following are 10 T cell receptor beta chains from one sample sequenced in a study of Graves' ophthalmopathy and Graves' hyperthyroidism. RNA served as the template for amplifying TCR beta CDR3 regions. The workflow started with a first-round RT-PCR run with HTBI primers and then moved on to a second-round multiplex PCR. Each CDR3 protein gets one entry after TCRdb re-called the multiplex PCR reads with MiXCR. The sample records roughly 500,000 distinct CDR3 sequences, about 15% being singletons. Sequencing was performed on blood. All receptors come from a woman in her 30s with Graves' ophthalmopathy.

The gene calls are TRBV15 and TRBJ2-7; 8 bases are shared with TRBD1. Trimming cost V 5 bases and J 1 base; bases outside gene matches: 4. The germline CDR1 and CDR2 sequences are LNHNV and YYDKDF (reference sequence). This CDR3 has 14 amino acids. The DNA of the CDR3 is TGTGCCACCAGCCAAGACAGGGGTTCCTACGAGCAGTACTTC. Amino acid sequence: CATSQDRGSYEQYF.

This rearrangement joins TRBV5-1 to TRBJ2-2, with 11 positions matching TRBD2. Germline values: CDR1 SGHRS, CDR2 YFSETQ. The CDR3 runs 15 residues. After removal of 2 bases from V and 4 bases from J, the junction contained 1 base not matched to a gene. The CDR3 sequence: CASSFTSGSTGELFF. The DNA of the CDR3 is TGCGCCAGCAGCTTCACTAGCGGGAGCACCGGGGAGCTGTTTTTT.

This clonotype was recorded at least ten times. Here the CDR3 DNA reads TGTGCCAGCAGCCTTTACGGGACTAGCGAGGGCTACGAGCAGTACTTC. Translating gives CASSLYGTSEGYEQYF. The V call is TRBV11-1, the J call TRBJ2-7; TRBD2 aligns across 10 bases. There are 16 residues in the CDR3. Looked up from germline, CDR1 is SGHAT and CDR2 is FQDESV (reference sequence). V lost 5 bases, J lost 3 bases, and 10 bases stayed unmatched.

This clonotype was recorded many times. The chain recombines TRBV6-1 with TRBJ1-1; weak D call: TRBD1 (6 bases). V was shortened by 8 bases and J by 5 bases, with 12 bases between the two germline ends. This CDR3 comprises 12 residues. The germline V gene has CDR1 MNHNS and CDR2 SASEGT. CDR3 in amino acids: CASQQGLTEAFF. In DNA, the CDR3 is TGTGCCAGCCAACAGGGTTTAACTGAAGCTTTCTTT.

This clonotype was detected many times. The chain carries TRBV28 and TRBJ2-7, with TRBD2 identical over 14 bases. The CDR3 is made up of 18 amino acids. The trim removed 4 bases at V and 6 bases at J, leaving 14 bases unmatched. Germline V gene sequence: CDR1 MDHEN, CDR2 SYDVKM. The CDR3 region is CASSSLTTSGRAGREQYF. CDR3 DNA sequence: TGTGCCAGCAGTTCCCTAACGACTAGCGGGAGGGCCGGGCGCGAGCAGTACTTC. Together with reference TRBV28 and TRBJ2-7, the CDR3 gives the full variable domain: DVKVTQSSRYLVKRTGEKVFLECVQDMDHENMFWYRQDPGLGLRLIYFSYDVKMKEKGDIPEGYSVSREKKERFSLILESASTNQTSMYLCASSSLTTSGRAGREQYFGPGTRLTVT.

The chain employs TRBV6-1 and TRBJ2-7; 7 nucleotides match TRBD1. The germline V gene has CDR1 MNHNS and CDR2 SASEGT. V was pared by 6 bases and J by 0 bases, with 11 bases of the junction left unmatched. The CDR3 loop spans 16 amino acids. DNA of the CDR3: TGTGCCAGCAGCACCGGGACAGCCTATAACTCCTACGAGCAGTACTTC. Translating it yields CASSTGTAYNSYEQYF.

This clonotype was picked up many times. This could be a read error, since a much larger clone is one nucleotide away. V and J are TRBV3-1 and TRBJ1-2, with unresolved D. The CDR3 covers 11 residues. V gave up 0 bases and J gave up 4 bases, with 0 bases separating them. Germline-derived CDR1 and CDR2 are LGHDT and YNNKEL (reference sequence). CDR3 residues: CASSQDYGYTF. CDR3 DNA: TGTGCCAGCAGCCAAGACTATGGCTACACCTTC. Supplemented by reference TRBV3-1 and TRBJ1-2, the full variable domain reads DTAVSQTPKYLVTQMGNDKSIKCEQNLGHDTMYWYKQDSKKFLKIMFSYNNKELIINETVPNRFSPKSPDKAHLNLHINSLELGDSAVYFCASSQDYGYTFGSGTRLTVV.

This clonotype showed up many times. The chain joins TRBV6-1 to TRBJ1-1, with a possible D match to TRBD1 (5 bases). Germline values: CDR1 MNHNS, CDR2 SASEGT. Between the trimmed V and J ends, which lost 6 bases and 4 bases, there was a span of 15 bases. The CDR3 consists of 14 residues. The DNA of the CDR3 is TGTGCCAGCAGGCCCAATTTAAGGGGCACTGAAGCTTTCTTT. Translated, it gives CASRPNLRGTEAFF.

In this sample, this clonotype turned up many times. The genes are TRBV15 and TRBJ2-2; D may be TRBD1 (6 bases). The CDR3 runs 16 residues. V was trimmed by 3 bases and J by 6 bases, leaving 17 bases between them. Per germline, CDR1 LNHNV and CDR2 YYDKDF (reference sequence). CDR3 sequence (DNA): TGTGCCACCAGCAGGCAGGGAGCAGGGGCGGCCGGGGAGCTGTTTTTT. Translating gives CATSRQGAGAAGELFF.

This clonotype was picked up many times. CDR3 sequence: CASSMKTDLDTWGYTF. The CDR3 nucleotides are TGTGCCAGTAGTATGAAGACGGATCTTGACACGTGGGGCTACACCTTC. The chain has TRBV19 and TRBJ1-2; no definite D call. The CDR3 extends over 16 amino acids. V lost 3 bases and J lost 8, with 22 bases in between. Germline loops: CDR1 LNHDA, CDR2 SQIVND (reference sequence).